This T cell receptor beta chain was retrieved from a study of blood T cell repertoires in COVID-19. Study-wide background: Acute and convalescent COVID-19 samples came from the United States, Italy and Spain. Sample material is recorded as cDNA or gDNA derived from T cells, B-cell-depleted T cells, or PBMCs.

In the source study's methods: It was from reference gene primer amplification that nucleated cell counts were estimated. Clones were read by immunoSEQ multiplex PCR, and TCRdb kept only the in-frame ones, dropping some. The V and J calls and clone size come from that table; D and trimming were worked out from the DNA. The table includes about 180,000 clones, approximately 89% detected once. The ends were cut back, 5 bases at V and 5 bases at J, with 10 bases in the middle. Germline CDR1 reads SNHLY; CDR2 reads FYNNEI. CDR3 length: 13 amino acids. The rearrangement joins TRBV2 to TRBJ1-5; D ambiguous. This TCR derives from a woman aged 30 to 39 with acute or convalescent COVID-19. Material: peripheral blood. In DNA form, the CDR3 reads TGTGCCAGCAGTTACCGGGAAGATCAGCCCCAGCATTTT. As protein: CASSYREDQPQHF.